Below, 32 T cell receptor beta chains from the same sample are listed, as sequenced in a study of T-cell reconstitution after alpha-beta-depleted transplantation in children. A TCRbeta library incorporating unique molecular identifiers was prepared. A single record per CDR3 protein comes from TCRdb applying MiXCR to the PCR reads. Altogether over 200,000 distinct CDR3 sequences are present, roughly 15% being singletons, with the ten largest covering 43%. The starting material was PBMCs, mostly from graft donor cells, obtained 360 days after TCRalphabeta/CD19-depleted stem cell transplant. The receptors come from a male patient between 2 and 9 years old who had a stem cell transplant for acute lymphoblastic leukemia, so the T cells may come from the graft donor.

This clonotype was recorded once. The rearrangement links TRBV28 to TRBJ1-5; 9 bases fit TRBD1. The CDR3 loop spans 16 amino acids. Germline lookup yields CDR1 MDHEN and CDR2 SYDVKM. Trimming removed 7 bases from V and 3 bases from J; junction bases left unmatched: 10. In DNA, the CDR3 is TGTGCCAGCATTCCACAGGGGGCATACAACAATCAGCCCCAGCATTTT. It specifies CASIPQGAYNNQPQHF.

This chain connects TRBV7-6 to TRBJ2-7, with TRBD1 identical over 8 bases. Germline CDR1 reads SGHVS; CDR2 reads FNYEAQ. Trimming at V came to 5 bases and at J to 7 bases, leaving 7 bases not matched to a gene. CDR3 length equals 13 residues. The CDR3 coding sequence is TGTGCCAGCAGCCCTTGGACAGGGCAGGAGCAGTACTTC. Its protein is CASSPWTGQEQYF. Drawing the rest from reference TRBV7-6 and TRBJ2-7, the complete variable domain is GAGVSQSPRYKVTKRGQDVALRCDPISGHVSLYWYRQALGQGPEFLTYFNYEAQQDKSGLPNDRFSAERPEGSISTLTIQRTEQRDSAMYRCASSPWTGQEQYFGPGTRLTVT.

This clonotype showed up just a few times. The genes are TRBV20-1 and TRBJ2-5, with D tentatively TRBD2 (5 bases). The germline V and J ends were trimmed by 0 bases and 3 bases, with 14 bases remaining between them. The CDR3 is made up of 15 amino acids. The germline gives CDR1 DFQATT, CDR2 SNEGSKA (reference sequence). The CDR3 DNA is TGCAGTGCTAGAGATCTCGGGAACAGCAAAGAGACCCAGTACTTC. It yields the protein CSARDLGNSKETQYF.

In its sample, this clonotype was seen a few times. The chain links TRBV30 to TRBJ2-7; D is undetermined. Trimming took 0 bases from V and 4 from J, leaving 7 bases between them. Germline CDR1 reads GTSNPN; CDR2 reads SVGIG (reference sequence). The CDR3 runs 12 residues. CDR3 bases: TGTGCCTGGAGTGTTCCCACTTACGAGCAGTACTTC. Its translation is CAWSVPTYEQYF.

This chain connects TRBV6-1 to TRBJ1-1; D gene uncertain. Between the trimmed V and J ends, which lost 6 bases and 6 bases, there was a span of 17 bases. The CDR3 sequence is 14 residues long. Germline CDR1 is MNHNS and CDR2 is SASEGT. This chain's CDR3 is CASSPLGGGSEAFF. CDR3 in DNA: TGTGCCAGCAGCCCCCTCGGAGGCGGATCTGAAGCTTTCTTT.

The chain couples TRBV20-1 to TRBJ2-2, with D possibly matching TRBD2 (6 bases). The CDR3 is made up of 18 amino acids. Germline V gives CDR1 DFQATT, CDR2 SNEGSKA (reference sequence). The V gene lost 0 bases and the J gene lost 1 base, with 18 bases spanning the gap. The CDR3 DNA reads TGCAGTGCTAGAGATATAAGTTTTGGGACTCAGAACACCGGGGAGCTGTTTTTT. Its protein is CSARDISFGTQNTGELFF.

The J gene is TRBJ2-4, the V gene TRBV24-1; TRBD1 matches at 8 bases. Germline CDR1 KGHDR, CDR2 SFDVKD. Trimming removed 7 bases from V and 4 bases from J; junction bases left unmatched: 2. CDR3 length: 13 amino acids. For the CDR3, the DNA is TGTGCCACCAGGGACAGGGATAAAAACATTCAGTACTTC. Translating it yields CATRDRDKNIQYF.

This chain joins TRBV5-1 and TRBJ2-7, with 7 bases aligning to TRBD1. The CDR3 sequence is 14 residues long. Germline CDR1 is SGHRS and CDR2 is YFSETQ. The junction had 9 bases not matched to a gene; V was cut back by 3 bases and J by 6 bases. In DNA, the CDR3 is TGCGCCAGCAGCTGGGGACAGTCCCCTACCGAGCAGTACTTC. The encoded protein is CASSWGQSPTEQYF.

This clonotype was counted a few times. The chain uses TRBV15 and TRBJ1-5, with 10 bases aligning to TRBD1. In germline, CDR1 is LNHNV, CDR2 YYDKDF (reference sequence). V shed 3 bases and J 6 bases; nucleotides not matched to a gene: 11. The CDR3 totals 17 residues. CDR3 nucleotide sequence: TGTGCCACCAGCAGTTTTGGGACAGGGGAAAATAGTCAGCCCCAGCATTTT. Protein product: CATSSFGTGENSQPQHF.

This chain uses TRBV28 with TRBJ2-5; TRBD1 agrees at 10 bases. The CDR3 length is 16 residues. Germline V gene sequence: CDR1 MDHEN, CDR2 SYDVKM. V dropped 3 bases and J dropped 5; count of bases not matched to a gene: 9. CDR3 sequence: CASSFPRGQGWETQYF. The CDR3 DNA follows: TGTGCCAGCAGTTTTCCCCGGGGACAGGGGTGGGAGACCCAGTACTTC.

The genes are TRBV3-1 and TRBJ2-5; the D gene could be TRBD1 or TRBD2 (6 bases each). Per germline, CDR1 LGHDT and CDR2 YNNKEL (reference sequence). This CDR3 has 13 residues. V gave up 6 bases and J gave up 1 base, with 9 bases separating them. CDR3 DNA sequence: TGTGCCAGCAGTCCGGGGGCCCAAGAGACCCAGTACTTC. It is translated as CASSPGAQETQYF.

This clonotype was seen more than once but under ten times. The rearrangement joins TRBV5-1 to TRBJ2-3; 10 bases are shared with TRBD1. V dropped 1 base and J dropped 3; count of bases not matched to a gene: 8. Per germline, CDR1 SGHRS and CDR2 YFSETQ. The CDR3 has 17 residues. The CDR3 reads CASSLTFRDRGTDTQYF. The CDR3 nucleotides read TGCGCCAGCAGCTTGACGTTCCGGGACAGGGGAACAGATACGCAGTATTTT.

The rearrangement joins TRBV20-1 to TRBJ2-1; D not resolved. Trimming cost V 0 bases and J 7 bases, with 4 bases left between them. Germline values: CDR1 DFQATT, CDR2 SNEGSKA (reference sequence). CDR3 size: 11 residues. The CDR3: CSARDTNEQFF. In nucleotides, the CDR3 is TGCAGTGCTAGAGATACGAATGAGCAGTTCTTC.

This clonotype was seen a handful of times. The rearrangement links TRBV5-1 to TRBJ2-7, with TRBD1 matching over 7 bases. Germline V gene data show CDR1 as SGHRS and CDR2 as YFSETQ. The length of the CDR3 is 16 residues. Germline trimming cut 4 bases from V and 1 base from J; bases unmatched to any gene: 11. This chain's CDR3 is CASSRLRDSRSYEQYF. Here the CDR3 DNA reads TGCGCCAGCAGCCGGCTCCGGGACAGCAGGTCCTACGAGCAGTACTTC.

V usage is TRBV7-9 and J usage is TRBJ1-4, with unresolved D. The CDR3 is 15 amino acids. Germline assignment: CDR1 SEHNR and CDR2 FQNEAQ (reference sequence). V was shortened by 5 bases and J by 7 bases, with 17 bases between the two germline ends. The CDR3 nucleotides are TGTGCCAGCAGCCCTTGGGCCGGGCCCGGTGAAAAACTGTTTTTT. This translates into CASSPWAGPGEKLFF.

The CDR3 DNA reads as TGTGCCAGCAGCTGGGACAGGGTTAAAACCGGGGAGCTGTTTTTT. It codes for CASSWDRVKTGELFF. This chain uses TRBV7-2 with TRBJ2-2, with TRBD1 identical over 9 bases. CDR3 length equals 15 residues. CDR1 and CDR2 from the germline V gene are SGHTA and FQGNSA. After removal of 4 bases from V and 5 bases from J, the junction contained 5 bases not matched to a gene.

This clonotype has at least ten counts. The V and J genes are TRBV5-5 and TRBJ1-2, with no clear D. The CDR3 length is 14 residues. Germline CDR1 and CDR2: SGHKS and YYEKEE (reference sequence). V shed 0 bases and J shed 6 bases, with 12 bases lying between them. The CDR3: CASSLDLEWDGYTF. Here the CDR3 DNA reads TGTGCCAGCAGCTTGGATTTGGAGTGGGATGGCTACACCTTC.

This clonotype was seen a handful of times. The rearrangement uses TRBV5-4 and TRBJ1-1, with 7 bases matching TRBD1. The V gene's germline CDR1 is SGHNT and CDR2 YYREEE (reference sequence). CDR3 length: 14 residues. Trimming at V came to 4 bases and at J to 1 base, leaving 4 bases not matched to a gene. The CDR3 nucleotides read TGTGCCAGCAGCGAGACAGGGACGAACACTGAAGCTTTCTTT. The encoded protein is CASSETGTNTEAFF.

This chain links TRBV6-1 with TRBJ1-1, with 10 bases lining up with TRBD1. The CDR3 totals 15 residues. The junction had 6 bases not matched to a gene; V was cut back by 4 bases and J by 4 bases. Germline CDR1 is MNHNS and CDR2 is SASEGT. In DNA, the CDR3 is TGTGCCAGCAGTGCCGTCAGGACAGGGGGCACTGAAGCTTTCTTT. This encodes CASSAVRTGGTEAFF.

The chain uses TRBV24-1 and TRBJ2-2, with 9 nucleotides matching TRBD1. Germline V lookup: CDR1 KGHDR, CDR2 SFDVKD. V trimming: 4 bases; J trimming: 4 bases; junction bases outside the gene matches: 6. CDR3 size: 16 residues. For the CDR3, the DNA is TGTGCCACCAGTGAGGCGGGACAGGGTTCCACCGGGGAGCTGTTTTTT. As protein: CATSEAGQGSTGELFF.

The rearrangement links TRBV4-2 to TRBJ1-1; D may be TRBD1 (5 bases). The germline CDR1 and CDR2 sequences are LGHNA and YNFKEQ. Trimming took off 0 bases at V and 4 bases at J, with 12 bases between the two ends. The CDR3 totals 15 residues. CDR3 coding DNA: TGTGCCAGCAGCCAAGATCCCCAGGGAGGCACTGAAGCTTTCTTT. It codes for CASSQDPQGGTEAFF.

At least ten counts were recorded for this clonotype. The CDR3 nucleotides are TGCGCCAGCAGCCAAGACTCTGGGGCCAACGTCCTGACTTTC. Amino acid sequence: CASSQDSGANVLTF. J is TRBJ2-6 and V is TRBV4-3, with no clear D. Germline V gene data show CDR1 as LGHNA and CDR2 as YSLEER. CDR3 length: 14 residues. Trimming shortened V by 0 bases and J by 0 bases, and 0 bases separated the two germline ends.

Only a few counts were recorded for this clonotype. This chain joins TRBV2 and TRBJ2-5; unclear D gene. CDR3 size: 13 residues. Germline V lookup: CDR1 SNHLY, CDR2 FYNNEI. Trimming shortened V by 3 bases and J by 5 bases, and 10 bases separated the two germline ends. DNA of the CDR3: TGTGCCAGCAGTGAGGTCCCTGGGGAGACCCAGTACTTC. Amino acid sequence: CASSEVPGETQYF.

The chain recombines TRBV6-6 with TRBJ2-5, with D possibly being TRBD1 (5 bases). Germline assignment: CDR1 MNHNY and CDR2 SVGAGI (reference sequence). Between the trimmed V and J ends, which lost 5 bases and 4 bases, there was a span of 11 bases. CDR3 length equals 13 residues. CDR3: CASSQGLRETQYF. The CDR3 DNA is TGTGCCAGCAGTCAGGGTTTACGAGAGACCCAGTACTTC.

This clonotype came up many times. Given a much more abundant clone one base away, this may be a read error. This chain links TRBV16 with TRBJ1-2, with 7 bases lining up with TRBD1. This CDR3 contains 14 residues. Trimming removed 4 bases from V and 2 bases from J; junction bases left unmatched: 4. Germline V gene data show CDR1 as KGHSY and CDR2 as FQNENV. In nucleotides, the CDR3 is TGTGCCAGCAGCCCCTCGACAGGGAACTATGGCTACACCTTC. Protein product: CASSPSTGNYGYTF.

CDR3 amino acids: CASTSGGDYEQYF. The CDR3 DNA reads as TGCGCCAGCACTAGCGGGGGGGACTACGAGCAGTACTTC. The chain couples TRBV5-1 to TRBJ2-7; 12 bases are shared with TRBD2. This CDR3 contains 13 residues. J was trimmed by 3 bases and V by 6 bases; bases with no gene match: 1. Germline CDR1 is SGHRS and CDR2 is YFSETQ.

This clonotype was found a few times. The CDR3 bases are TGTGCCAGCAGTTATCCCCCTCAGGGGGAGCTGTTTTTT. Its protein product is CASSYPPQGELFF. This rearrangement joins TRBV6-2 or TRBV6-3 to TRBJ2-2; D uncertain. Germline CDR1 and CDR2: MNHEY and SVGEGT. Trimming took off 3 bases at V and 8 bases at J, with 10 bases between the two ends. CDR3 length: 13 residues.

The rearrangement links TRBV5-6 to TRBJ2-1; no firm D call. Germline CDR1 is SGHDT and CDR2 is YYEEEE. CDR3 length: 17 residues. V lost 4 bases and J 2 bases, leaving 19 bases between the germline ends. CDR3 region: CASSPLSTPGTYNEQFF. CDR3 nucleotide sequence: TGTGCCAGCAGCCCCCTTTCTACCCCTGGCACCTACAATGAGCAGTTCTTC.

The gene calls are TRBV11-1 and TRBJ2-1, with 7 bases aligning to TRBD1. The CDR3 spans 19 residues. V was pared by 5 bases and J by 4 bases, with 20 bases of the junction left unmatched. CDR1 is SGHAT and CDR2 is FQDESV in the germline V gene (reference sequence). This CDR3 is CASSPPGTAIPSTYNEQFF. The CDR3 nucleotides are TGTGCCAGCAGCCCCCCCGGGACAGCGATCCCATCCACTTACAATGAGCAGTTCTTC. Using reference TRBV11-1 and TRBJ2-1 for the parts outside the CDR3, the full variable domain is EAEVAQSPRYKITEKSQAVAFWCDPISGHATLYWYRQILGQGPELLVQFQDESVVDDSQLPKDRFSAERLKGVDSTLKIQPAELGDSAMYLCASSPPGTAIPSTYNEQFFGPGTRLTVL.

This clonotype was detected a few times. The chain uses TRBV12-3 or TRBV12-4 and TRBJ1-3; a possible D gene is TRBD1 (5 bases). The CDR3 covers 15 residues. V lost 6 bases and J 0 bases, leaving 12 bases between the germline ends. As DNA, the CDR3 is TGTGCCAGCAGGGCAGACAGACACTCTGGAAACACCATATATTTT. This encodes CASRADRHSGNTIYF.

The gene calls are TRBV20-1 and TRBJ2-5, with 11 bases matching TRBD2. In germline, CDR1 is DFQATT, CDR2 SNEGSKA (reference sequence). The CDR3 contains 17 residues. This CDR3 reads CCARDLPTSGGQETQYF. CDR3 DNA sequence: TGCTGCGCTAGAGATCTCCCAACTAGCGGGGGCCAAGAGACCCAGTACTTC.

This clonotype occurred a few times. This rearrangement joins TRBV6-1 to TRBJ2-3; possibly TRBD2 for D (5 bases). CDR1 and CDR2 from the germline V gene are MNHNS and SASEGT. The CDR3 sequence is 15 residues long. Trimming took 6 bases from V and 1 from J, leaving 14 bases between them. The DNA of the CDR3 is TGTGCCAGCAGCCCTACGAGGGCAGGCACAGATACGCAGTATTTT. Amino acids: CASSPTRAGTDTQYF.